The 15 T cell receptor beta chains in this list originate from one sample, sequenced in a study of cytomegalovirus exposure and HLA in healthy donors. Here immunoSEQ multiplex PCR was the method, and the copy in TCRdb shows in-frame clones only, minus some. There are 90,000 to 130,000 clones in the sample; roughly 90% occur only once, and roughly 1.4% lies in the top ten. Sequences were obtained from PBMCs. These TCRs come from a woman in her twenties or thirties in good health and CMV-seropositive.

This clone was detected only once. V and J are TRBV5-1 and TRBJ2-1, with 12 bases matching TRBD2. Trimming cost V 4 bases and J 7 bases; bases outside gene matches: 6. This CDR3 is 15 amino acids long. Per germline, CDR1 SGHRS and CDR2 YFSETQ. DNA of the CDR3: TGCGCCAGCAGCCGACTAGCGGGAGCTGGAAATGAGCAGTTCTTC. Translation gives CASSRLAGAGNEQFF.

This clone has a single count. V and J are TRBV18 and TRBJ1-2; 7 bases are shared with TRBD1. V lost 3 bases, J lost 5 bases, and 6 bases stayed unmatched. CDR1 and CDR2 from the germline V gene are KGHSH and LQKENI. The CDR3 runs 14 residues. CDR3 sequence reads: CASSPPGQPYGYTF. As DNA, the CDR3 is TGTGCCAGCTCACCTCCGGGACAGCCGTATGGCTACACCTTC.

The CDR3 sequence is CASRPGLAETRGELFF. The DNA of the CDR3 is TGTGCCAGCAGACCAGGACTAGCGGAAACCCGGGGGGAGCTGTTTTTT. The rearrangement links TRBV7-9 to TRBJ2-2; 10 nucleotides match TRBD2. The V gene's germline CDR1 is SEHNR and CDR2 FQNEAQ (reference sequence). CDR3 length: 16 amino acids. The V gene end was trimmed by 6 bases and the J gene end by 8 bases; junction bases not matched to a gene: 12.

The J gene is TRBJ1-1, the V gene TRBV5-1; tentatively, D is TRBD1 (6 bases). Per the germline V gene, CDR1 is SGHRS and CDR2 is YFSETQ. CDR3 size: 14 residues. V was pared by 4 bases and J by 0 bases, with 10 bases between. The CDR3 is CASSPDSLNTEAFF. CDR3 bases: TGCGCCAGCAGCCCGGACAGCTTGAACACTGAAGCTTTCTTT.

The genes are TRBV25-1 and TRBJ1-4; D is ambiguous. The CDR3 extends over 13 amino acids. Germline V gene data show CDR1 as MGHDK and CDR2 as SYGVNS. Between the trimmed V and J ends, which lost 2 bases and 8 bases, there was a span of 9 bases. CDR3 nucleotide sequence: TGTGCCAGCAGTGAAATGACGGGAGAAAAACTGTTTTTT. It yields the protein CASSEMTGEKLFF. Based on the CDR3 plus reference TRBV25-1 and TRBJ1-4, the full variable domain is EADIYQTPRYLVIGTGKKITLECSQTMGHDKMYWYQQDPGMELHLIHYSYGVNSTEKGDLSSESTVSRIRTEHFPLTLESARPSHTSQYLCASSEMTGEKLFFGSGTQLSVL.

The chain is built from TRBV18 and TRBJ2-7; D is ambiguous. The CDR3 totals 13 residues. The ends were cut back, 3 bases at V and 2 bases at J, with 8 bases in the middle. Germline assignment: CDR1 KGHSH and CDR2 LQKENI. The CDR3: CASSPAEPYEQYF. The CDR3 DNA sequence: TGTGCCAGCTCACCCGCAGAACCCTACGAGCAGTACTTC.

The chain joins TRBV30 to TRBJ1-1; D not resolved. V lost 4 bases and J 1 base, leaving 10 bases between the germline ends. CDR1 and CDR2 from the germline V gene are GTSNPN and SVGIG (reference sequence). CDR3 length equals 13 residues. CDR3 in amino acids: CAWNPQANTEAFF. CDR3 DNA: TGTGCCTGGAACCCCCAGGCGAACACTGAAGCTTTCTTT.

This rearrangement joins TRBV28 to TRBJ1-2; perhaps TRBD1 as D (6 bases). Germline V gene lookup returns CDR1 MDHEN and CDR2 SYDVKM. The V end was cut by 8 bases, the J end by 4 bases, with 11 bases between. This CDR3 comprises 12 residues. Here the CDR3 DNA reads TGTGCCAGCGGGGGCAGGGCCTATGGCTACACCTTC. This sequence encodes CASGGRAYGYTF.

This clone was seen more than once but under ten times. The chain has TRBV7-9 and TRBJ2-3; perhaps TRBD1 as D (6 bases). CDR1 and CDR2 (germline): SEHNR, FQNEAQ (reference sequence). V was clipped by 6 bases and J by 2 bases, with 12 bases between them. This CDR3 has 14 amino acids. CDR3 protein: CASRYREYTDTQYF. The CDR3 DNA reads as TGTGCCAGCAGGTACAGGGAATACACAGATACGCAGTATTTT.

V is TRBV12-5 and J is TRBJ2-1; D is possibly TRBD2 (5 bases). Trimming removed 5 bases from V and 6 bases from J, with 14 bases in between. CDR1 and CDR2 (germline): LGHNT, FRNRAP. The length of the CDR3 is 14 residues. CDR3 amino acids: CASGPQDGINEQFF. The CDR3 coding sequence is TGTGCTAGTGGTCCCCAGGACGGGATCAATGAGCAGTTCTTC.

This rearrangement joins TRBV7-2 to TRBJ1-5; TRBD1 aligns across 7 bases. CDR3 length equals 15 residues. Trimming at V came to 0 bases and at J to 9 bases, leaving 8 bases not matched to a gene. In germline, CDR1 is SGHTA, CDR2 FQGNSA. CDR3 sequence reads: CASSLAATGSTPQHF. For the CDR3, the DNA is TGTGCCAGCAGCTTAGCGGCGACAGGGTCAACGCCCCAGCATTTT.

The chain's CDR3 is CASSLSGQYDLYGYTF. The CDR3 region has the DNA TGTGCCAGCAGTTTATCGGGGCAGTATGACCTCTATGGCTACACCTTC. The J gene is TRBJ1-2, the V gene TRBV27, with a weak D call TRBD1 (5 bases). V was shortened by 0 bases and J by 4 bases, with 15 bases between the two germline ends. Looked up from germline, CDR1 is MNHEY and CDR2 is SMNVEV (reference sequence). This CDR3 region has 16 residues.

The rearrangement uses TRBV7-2 and TRBJ2-7, with 8 bases identical to TRBD1. The V gene's germline CDR1 is SGHTA and CDR2 FQGNSA. J was trimmed by 0 bases and V by 5 bases; bases with no gene match: 6. The CDR3 is 15 amino acids. The CDR3 DNA reads as TGTGCCAGCAGCATCGACAGGGGAAGCTCCTACGAGCAGTACTTC. Amino acids: CASSIDRGSSYEQYF. Filled out from reference TRBV7-2 and TRBJ2-7, the complete variable domain reads GAGVSQSPSNKVTEKGKDVELRCDPISGHTALYWYRQSLGQGLEFLIYFQGNSAPDKSGLPSDRFSAERTGGSVSTLTIQRTQQEDSAVYLCASSIDRGSSYEQYFGPGTRLTVT.

The DNA of the CDR3 is TGTGCCAGCAGCTGGACTACCGGGGAGCTGTTTTTT. As protein: CASSWTTGELFF. The chain employs TRBV7-3 and TRBJ2-2; possible D gene TRBD2, 5 bases. The V and J ends lost 4 bases and 5 bases respectively, with 5 bases between them. The germline V gene has CDR1 SGHTA and CDR2 FQGTGA. The CDR3 extends over 12 amino acids.

This chain links TRBV13 with TRBJ1-2, with TRBD1 identical over 7 bases. Trimming removed 5 bases from V and 4 bases from J; junction bases left unmatched: 22. The germline gives CDR1 PRHDT, CDR2 FYEKMQ (reference sequence). The CDR3 totals 19 residues. The CDR3 loop reads CASSRTQTPADREGYGYTF. The CDR3 DNA is TGTGCCAGCAGCCGAACTCAAACCCCGGCCGACAGGGAAGGCTATGGCTACACCTTC. Full variable domain (missing parts from reference TRBV13 and TRBJ1-2): AAGVIQSPRHLIKEKRETATLKCYPIPRHDTVYWYQQGPGQDPQFLISFYEKMQSDKGSIPDRFSAQQFSDYHSELNMSSLELGDSALYFCASSRTQTPADREGYGYTFGSGTRLTVV.